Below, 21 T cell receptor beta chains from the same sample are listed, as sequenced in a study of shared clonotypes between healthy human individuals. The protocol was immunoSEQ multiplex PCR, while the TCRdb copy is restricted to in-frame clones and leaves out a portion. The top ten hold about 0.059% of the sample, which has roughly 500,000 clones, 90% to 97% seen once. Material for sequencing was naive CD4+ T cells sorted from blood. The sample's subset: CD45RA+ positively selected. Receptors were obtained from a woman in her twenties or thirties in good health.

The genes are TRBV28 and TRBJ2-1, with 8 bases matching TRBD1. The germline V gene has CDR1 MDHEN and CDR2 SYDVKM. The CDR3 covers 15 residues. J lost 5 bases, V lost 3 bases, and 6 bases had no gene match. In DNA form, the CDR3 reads TGTGCCAGCAGTTTTAGGGACAGGAGTAACAATGAGCAGTTCTTC. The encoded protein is CASSFRDRSNNEQFF. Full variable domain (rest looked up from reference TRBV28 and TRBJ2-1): DVKVTQSSRYLVKRTGEKVFLECVQDMDHENMFWYRQDPGLGLRLIYFSYDVKMKEKGDIPEGYSVSREKKERFSLILESASTNQTSMYLCASSFRDRSNNEQFFGPGTRLTVL.

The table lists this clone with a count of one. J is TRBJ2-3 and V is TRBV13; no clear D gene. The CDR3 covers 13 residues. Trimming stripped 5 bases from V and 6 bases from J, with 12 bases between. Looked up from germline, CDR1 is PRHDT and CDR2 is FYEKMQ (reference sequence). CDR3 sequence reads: CASSTMPSDTQYF. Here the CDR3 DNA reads TGTGCCAGCAGCACGATGCCCTCGGATACGCAGTATTTT. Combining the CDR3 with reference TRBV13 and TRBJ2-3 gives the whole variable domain AAGVIQSPRHLIKEKRETATLKCYPIPRHDTVYWYQQGPGQDPQFLISFYEKMQSDKGSIPDRFSAQQFSDYHSELNMSSLELGDSALYFCASSTMPSDTQYFGPGTRLTVL.

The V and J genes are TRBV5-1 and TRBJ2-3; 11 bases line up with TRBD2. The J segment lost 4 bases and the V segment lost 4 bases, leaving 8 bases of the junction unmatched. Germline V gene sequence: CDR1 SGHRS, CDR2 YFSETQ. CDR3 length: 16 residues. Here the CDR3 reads CASSLGVAGGPDTQYF. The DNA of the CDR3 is TGCGCCAGCAGCCTCGGGGTAGCGGGAGGGCCAGATACGCAGTATTTT.

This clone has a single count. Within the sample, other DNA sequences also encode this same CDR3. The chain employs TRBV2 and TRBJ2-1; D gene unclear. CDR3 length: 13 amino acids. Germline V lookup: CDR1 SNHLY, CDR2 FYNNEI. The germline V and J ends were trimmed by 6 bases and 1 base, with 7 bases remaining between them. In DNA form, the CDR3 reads TGTGCCAGCAGGGGTGGATCCTACAATGAGCAGTTCTTC. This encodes CASRGGSYNEQFF.

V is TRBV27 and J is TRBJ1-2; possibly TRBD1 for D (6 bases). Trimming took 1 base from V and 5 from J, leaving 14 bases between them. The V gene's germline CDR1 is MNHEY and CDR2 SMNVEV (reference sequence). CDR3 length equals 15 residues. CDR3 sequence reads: CASSLYGQSAYGYTF. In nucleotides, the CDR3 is TGTGCCAGCAGTTTATATGGACAGTCGGCGTATGGCTACACCTTC.

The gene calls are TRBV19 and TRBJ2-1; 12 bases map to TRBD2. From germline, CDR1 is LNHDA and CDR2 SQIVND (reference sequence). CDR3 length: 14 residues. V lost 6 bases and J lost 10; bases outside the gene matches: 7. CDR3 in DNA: TGTGCCAGTAGCCAGACTAGCGGGAGTCTGGAGCAGTTCTTC. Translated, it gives CASSQTSGSLEQFF.

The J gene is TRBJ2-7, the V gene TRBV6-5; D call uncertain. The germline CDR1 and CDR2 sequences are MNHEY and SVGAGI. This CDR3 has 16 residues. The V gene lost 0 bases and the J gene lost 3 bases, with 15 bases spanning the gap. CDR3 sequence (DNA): TGTGCCAGCAGTTACTCCCGGGCCGTGGGGTACTACGAGCAGTACTTC. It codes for CASSYSRAVGYYEQYF.

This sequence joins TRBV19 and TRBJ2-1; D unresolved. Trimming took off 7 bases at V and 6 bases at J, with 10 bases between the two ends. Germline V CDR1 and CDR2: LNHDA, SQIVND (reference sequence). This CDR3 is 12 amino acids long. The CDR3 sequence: CASKSLSNEQFF. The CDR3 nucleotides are TGTGCCAGTAAATCGTTATCCAATGAGCAGTTCTTC.

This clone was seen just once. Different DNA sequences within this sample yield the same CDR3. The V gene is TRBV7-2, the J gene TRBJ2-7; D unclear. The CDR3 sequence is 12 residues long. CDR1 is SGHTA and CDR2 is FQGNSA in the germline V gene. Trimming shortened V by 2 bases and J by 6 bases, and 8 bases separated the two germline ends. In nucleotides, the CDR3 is TGTGCCAGCAGCTTATATCGAGGCGAGCAGTACTTC. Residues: CASSLYRGEQYF. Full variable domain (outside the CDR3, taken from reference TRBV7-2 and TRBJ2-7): GAGVSQSPSNKVTEKGKDVELRCDPISGHTALYWYRQSLGQGLEFLIYFQGNSAPDKSGLPSDRFSAERTGGSVSTLTIQRTQQEDSAVYLCASSLYRGEQYFGPGTRLTVT.

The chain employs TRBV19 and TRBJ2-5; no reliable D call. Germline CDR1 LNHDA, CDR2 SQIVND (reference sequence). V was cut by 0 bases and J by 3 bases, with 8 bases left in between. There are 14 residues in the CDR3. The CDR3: CASSIDLSEETQYF. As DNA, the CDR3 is TGTGCCAGTAGTATAGATCTGTCGGAAGAGACCCAGTACTTC.

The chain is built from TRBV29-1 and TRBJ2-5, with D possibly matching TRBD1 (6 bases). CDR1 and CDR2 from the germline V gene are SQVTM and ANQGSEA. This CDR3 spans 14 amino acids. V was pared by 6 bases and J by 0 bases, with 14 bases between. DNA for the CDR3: TGCAGCGTCATATTCGGGACACACCAAGAGACCCAGTACTTC. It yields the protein CSVIFGTHQETQYF.

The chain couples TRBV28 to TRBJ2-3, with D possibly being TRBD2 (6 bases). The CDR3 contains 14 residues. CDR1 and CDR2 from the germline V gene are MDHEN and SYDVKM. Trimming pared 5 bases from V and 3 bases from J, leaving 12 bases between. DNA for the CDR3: TGTGCCAGCAGTCAAGGAGGGCCAACAGATACGCAGTATTTT. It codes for CASSQGGPTDTQYF.

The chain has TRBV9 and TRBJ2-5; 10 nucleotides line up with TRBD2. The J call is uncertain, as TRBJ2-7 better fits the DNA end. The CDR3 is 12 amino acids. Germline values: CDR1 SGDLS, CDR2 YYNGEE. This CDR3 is CASSQRGGEQYF. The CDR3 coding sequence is TGTGCCAGCAGCCAGCGGGGGGGCGAGCAGTACTTC.

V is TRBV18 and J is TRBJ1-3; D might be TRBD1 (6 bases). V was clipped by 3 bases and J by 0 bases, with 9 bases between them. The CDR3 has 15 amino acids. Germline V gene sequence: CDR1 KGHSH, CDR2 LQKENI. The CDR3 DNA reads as TGTGCCAGCTCACCCAGACAGGACTCTGGAAACACCATATATTTT. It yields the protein CASSPRQDSGNTIYF.

The CDR3 here is CASGYRGGETQYF. CDR3 nucleotides: TGTGCCAGCGGATACAGGGGCGGGGAGACCCAGTACTTC. The V call is TRBV6-1, the J call TRBJ2-5; 7 bases align to TRBD1. Germline values: CDR1 MNHNS, CDR2 SASEGT. This CDR3 is built from 13 residues. Germline trimming cut 8 bases from V and 5 bases from J; bases unmatched to any gene: 8.

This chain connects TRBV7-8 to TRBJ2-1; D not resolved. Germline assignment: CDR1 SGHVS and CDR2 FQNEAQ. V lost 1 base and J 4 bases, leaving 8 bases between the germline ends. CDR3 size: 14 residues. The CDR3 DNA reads TGTGCCAGCAGCTTAGGTACTATATACAATGAGCAGTTCTTC. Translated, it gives CASSLGTIYNEQFF.

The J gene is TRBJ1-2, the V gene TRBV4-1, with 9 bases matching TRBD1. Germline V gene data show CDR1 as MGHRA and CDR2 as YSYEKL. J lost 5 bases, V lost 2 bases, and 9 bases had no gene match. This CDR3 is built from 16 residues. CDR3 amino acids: CASSQRHRGLRYGYTF. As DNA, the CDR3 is TGCGCCAGCAGCCAACGACACAGGGGGCTGAGGTATGGCTACACCTTC.

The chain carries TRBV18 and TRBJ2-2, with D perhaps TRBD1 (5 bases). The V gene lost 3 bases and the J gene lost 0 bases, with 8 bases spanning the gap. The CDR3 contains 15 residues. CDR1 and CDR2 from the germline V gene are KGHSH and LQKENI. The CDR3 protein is CASSPGRSNTGELFF. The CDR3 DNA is TGTGCCAGCTCACCGGGGCGTTCGAACACCGGGGAGCTGTTTTTT.

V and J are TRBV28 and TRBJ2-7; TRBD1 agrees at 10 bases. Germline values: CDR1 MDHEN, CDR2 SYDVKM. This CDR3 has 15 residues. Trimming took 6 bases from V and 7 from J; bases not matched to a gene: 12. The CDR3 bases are TGTGCCAGCAGAGACAGGGGGCGGCCTGGACCTGAGCAGTACTTC. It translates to CASRDRGRPGPEQYF.

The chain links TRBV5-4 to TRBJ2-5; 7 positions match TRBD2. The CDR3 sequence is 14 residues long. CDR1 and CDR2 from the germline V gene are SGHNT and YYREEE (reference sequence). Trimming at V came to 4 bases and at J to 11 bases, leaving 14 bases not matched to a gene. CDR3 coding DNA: TGTGCCAGCAGCCGGAGGACTAGACCCTGGGAGCAGTACTTC. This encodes CASSRRTRPWEQYF.

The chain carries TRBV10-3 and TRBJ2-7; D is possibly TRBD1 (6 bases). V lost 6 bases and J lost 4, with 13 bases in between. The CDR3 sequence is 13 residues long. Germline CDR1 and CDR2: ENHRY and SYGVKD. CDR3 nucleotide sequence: TGTGCCATCAGGGCAGGGGCTAGTTACGAGCAGTACTTC. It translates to CAIRAGASYEQYF.